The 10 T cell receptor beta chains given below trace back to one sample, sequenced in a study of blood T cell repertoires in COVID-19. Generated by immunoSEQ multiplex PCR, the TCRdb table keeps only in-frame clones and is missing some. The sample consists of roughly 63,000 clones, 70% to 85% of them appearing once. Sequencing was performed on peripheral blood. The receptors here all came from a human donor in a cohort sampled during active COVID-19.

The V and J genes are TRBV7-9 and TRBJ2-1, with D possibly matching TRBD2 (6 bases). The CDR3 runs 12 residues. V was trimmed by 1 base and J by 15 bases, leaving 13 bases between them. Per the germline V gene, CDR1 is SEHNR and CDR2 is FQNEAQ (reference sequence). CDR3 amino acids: CASSLEWRGLFF. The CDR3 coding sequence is TGTGCCAGCAGCTTAGAGTGGAGGGGTTTGTTCTTC. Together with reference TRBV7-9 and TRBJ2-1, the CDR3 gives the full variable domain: DTGVSQNPRHKITKRGQNVTFRCDPISEHNRLYWYRQTLGQGPEFLTYFQNEAQLEKSRLLSDRFSAERPKGSFSTLEIQRTEQGDSAMYLCASSLEWRGLFFGPGTRLTVL.

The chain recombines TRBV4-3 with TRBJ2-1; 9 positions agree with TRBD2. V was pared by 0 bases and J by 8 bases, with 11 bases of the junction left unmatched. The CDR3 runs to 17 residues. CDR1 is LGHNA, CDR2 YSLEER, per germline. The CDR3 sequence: CASSQDPLAGSEDEQFF. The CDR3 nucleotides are TGCGCCAGCAGCCAAGACCCGCTAGCGGGGTCAGAGGATGAGCAGTTCTTC.

CDR3 DNA sequence: TGTGCCAGCAGCCTACACGGGCGGGAGGACTACGAGCAGTACTTC. Translating gives CASSLHGREDYEQYF. The chain is built from TRBV7-2 and TRBJ2-7; TRBD2 matches 8 bases. With V trimmed by 5 bases and J by 3 bases, 9 bases remained unmatched. Germline V gene sequence: CDR1 SGHTA, CDR2 FQGNSA. CDR3 size: 15 residues.

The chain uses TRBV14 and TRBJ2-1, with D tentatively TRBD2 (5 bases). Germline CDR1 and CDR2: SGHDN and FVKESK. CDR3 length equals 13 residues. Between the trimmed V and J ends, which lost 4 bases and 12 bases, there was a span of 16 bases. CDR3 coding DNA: TGTGCCAGCAGCCTAACCGAGGGAACGGGGCAGTTCTTC. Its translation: CASSLTEGTGQFF.

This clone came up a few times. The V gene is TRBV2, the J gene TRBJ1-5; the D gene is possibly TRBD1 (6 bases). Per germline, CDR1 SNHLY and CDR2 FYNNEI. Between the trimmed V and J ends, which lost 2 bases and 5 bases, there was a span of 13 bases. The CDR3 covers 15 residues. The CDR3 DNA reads TGTGCCAGCAGTGAACGAAACAGGGTAGATCAGCCCCAGCATTTT. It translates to CASSERNRVDQPQHF.

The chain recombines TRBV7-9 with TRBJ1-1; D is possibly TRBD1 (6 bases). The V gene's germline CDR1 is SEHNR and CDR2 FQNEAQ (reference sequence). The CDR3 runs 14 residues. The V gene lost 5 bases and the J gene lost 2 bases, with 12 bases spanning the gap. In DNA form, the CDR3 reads TGTGCCAGCAGCCTCCACAGGGATAACACTGAAGCTTTCTTT. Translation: CASSLHRDNTEAFF. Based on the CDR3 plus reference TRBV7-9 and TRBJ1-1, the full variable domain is DTGVSQNPRHKITKRGQNVTFRCDPISEHNRLYWYRQTLGQGPEFLTYFQNEAQLEKSRLLSDRFSAERPKGSFSTLEIQRTEQGDSAMYLCASSLHRDNTEAFFGQGTRLTVV.

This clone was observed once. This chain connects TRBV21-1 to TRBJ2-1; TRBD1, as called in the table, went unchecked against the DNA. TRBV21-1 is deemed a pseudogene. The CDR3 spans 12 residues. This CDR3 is CARGGRVNEQFF. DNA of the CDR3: TGTGCCCGAGGGGGCAGGGTGAATGAGCAGTTCTTC.

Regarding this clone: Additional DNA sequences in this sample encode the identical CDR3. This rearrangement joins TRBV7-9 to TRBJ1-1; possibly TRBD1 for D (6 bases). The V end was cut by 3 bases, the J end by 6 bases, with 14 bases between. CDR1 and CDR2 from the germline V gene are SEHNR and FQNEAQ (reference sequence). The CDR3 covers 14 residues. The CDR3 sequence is CASSLGQGPPEAFF. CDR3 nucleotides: TGTGCCAGCAGCTTGGGTCAGGGGCCCCCTGAAGCTTTCTTT. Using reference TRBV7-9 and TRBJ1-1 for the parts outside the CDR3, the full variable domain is DTGVSQNPRHKITKRGQNVTFRCDPISEHNRLYWYRQTLGQGPEFLTYFQNEAQLEKSRLLSDRFSAERPKGSFSTLEIQRTEQGDSAMYLCASSLGQGPPEAFFGQGTRLTVV.

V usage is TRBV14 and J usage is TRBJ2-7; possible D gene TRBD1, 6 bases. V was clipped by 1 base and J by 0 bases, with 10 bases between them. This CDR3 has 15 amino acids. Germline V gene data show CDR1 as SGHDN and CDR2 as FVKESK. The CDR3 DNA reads TGTGCCAGCAGCCAAGGTACAGGGCTCTCCTACGAGCAGTACTTC. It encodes CASSQGTGLSYEQYF.

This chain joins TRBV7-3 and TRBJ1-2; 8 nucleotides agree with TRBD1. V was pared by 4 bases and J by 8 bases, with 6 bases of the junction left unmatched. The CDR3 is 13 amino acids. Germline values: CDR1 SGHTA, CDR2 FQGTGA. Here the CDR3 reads CASSSDRGWGYTF. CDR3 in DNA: TGTGCCAGCAGCTCCGACAGGGGCTGGGGCTACACCTTC.